This TCR beta chain is from a study of beta chain features in type 1 diabetes. On average, the one heparinised blood draw given by each donor was approximately 0.12 L. CD4+ cells of the naive, central memory, regulatory and stem cell-like memory types were sorted via CD45RO/CCR7/CD25/CD127/CD95/CD27. Study-level findings and limits: In type 1 diabetes patients, VDJ junctions had fewer insertions; deletions at these junctions were more frequent. For patients and controls alike, PCR might favor shorter templates to the same degree.

Regarding this clone: Its antigen remains unknown.

After removal of 1 base from V and 4 bases from J, the junction contained 3 bases not matched to a gene. The CDR3 extends over 15 amino acids. Germline CDR1 and CDR2: LNHNV and YYDKDF (reference sequence). Expressed TCRB transcripts were sequenced after all isolated RNA was converted to cDNA. Produced via immunoSEQ multiplex PCR; TCRdb's table is partial and in-frame only. Seen here are approximately 23,000 clones, over 60% observed once, and the top ten hold 2% to 2.5%. The sequenced sample was Tregs from blood. V usage is TRBV15 and J usage is TRBJ1-2; 10 bases line up with TRBD1. The clonotype comes from a woman aged 40 to 50 in good health. The CDR3 sequence is CATSRVRQGAYGYTF. As DNA, the CDR3 is TGTGCCACCAGCAGAGTCCGACAGGGGGCCTATGGCTACACCTTC.